The 16 T cell receptor beta chains below all came from one sample that was sequenced in a study of blood T cell repertoires in COVID-19. This table comes from immunoSEQ multiplex PCR, and its TCRdb copy is limited to in-frame clones, with some not included. The sample lists tens of thousands of clones, approximately 80% occurring once. The source material was peripheral blood. These receptors came from a human donor in a cohort sampled during active COVID-19.

This rearrangement joins TRBV29-1 to TRBJ1-2; D gene ambiguous. Trimming stripped 2 bases from V and 8 bases from J, with 18 bases between. Germline V lookup: CDR1 SQVTM, CDR2 ANQGSEA. The CDR3 totals 14 residues. In nucleotides, the CDR3 is TGCAGCGTTGAAAAAATCGGGGAAGGTAGGGGCTACACCTTC. Amino acid sequence: CSVEKIGEGRGYTF. Complete variable domain (other parts from reference TRBV29-1 and TRBJ1-2): SAVISQKPSRDICQRGTSLTIQCQVDSQVTMMFWYRQQPGQSLTLIATANQGSEATYESGFVIDKFPISRPNLTFSTLTVSNMSPEDSSIYLCSVEKIGEGRGYTFGSGTRLTVV.

The V call is TRBV5-4, the J call TRBJ2-1; D may be TRBD1 (6 bases). The CDR3 totals 11 residues. V gave up 4 bases and J gave up 10 bases, with 9 bases separating them. Germline V CDR1 and CDR2: SGHNT, YYREEE (reference sequence). CDR3 in amino acids: CASSNDREQFF. The DNA of the CDR3 is TGTGCCAGCAGCAACGACAGGGAGCAGTTCTTC.

The CDR3 protein is CASSPSADTEAFF. The DNA for the CDR3 is TGCGCCAGCAGCCCCAGTGCGGACACTGAAGCTTTCTTT. This chain links TRBV4-3 with TRBJ1-1; no definite D call. The CDR3 spans 13 residues. V was pared by 4 bases and J by 3 bases, with 9 bases between. The germline gives CDR1 LGHNA, CDR2 YSLEER.

The chain links TRBV10-3 to TRBJ2-7; TRBD2 matches at 13 bases. The V and J ends lost 7 bases and 2 bases, in that order; junction bases with no gene match: 8. The germline V gene encodes CDR1 ENHRY and CDR2 SYGVKD. The CDR3 is made up of 16 amino acids. This CDR3 is CAINHGTSGDPYEQYF. The CDR3 DNA is TGTGCCATCAACCACGGGACTAGCGGGGACCCCTACGAGCAGTACTTC.

This clone came up once. The gene calls are TRBV6-4 and TRBJ2-1; 10 bases fit TRBD1. The CDR3 loop spans 13 amino acids. Unmatched junction bases numbered 5, after V lost 6 bases and J lost 9 bases. Germline-derived CDR1 and CDR2 are MRHNA and SNTAGT. The CDR3, as DNA: TGTGCCAGCAGCGGGGACAGGGGAGGTGAGCAGTTCTTC. Amino acid sequence: CASSGDRGGEQFF.

The chain uses TRBV7-9 and TRBJ1-4; 7 bases align to TRBD1. CDR3 size: 14 residues. CDR1 and CDR2 (germline): SEHNR, FQNEAQ (reference sequence). V shed 0 bases, J shed 6 bases, and the junction held 1 base outside the gene matches. CDR3 coding DNA: TGTGCCAGCAGCTTAGCAGGGACAGATGAAAAACTGTTTTTT. Residues: CASSLAGTDEKLFF.

The rearrangement uses TRBV9 and TRBJ1-4, with TRBD1 as a possible D gene (5 bases). From germline, CDR1 is SGDLS and CDR2 YYNGEE. This CDR3 comprises 14 residues. V was shortened by 5 bases and J by 8 bases, with 16 bases between the two germline ends. This CDR3 is CASSQGRVPEKLFF. Written as DNA, the CDR3 is TGTGCCAGCAGTCAGGGCCGAGTCCCGGAAAAACTGTTTTTT.

The chain combines TRBV7-2 with TRBJ1-2; a weak D match, TRBD1 (6 bases). This CDR3 is 13 amino acids long. The V end lost 6 bases, the J end lost 7 bases, and 15 bases lay between the germline ends. Germline V gene data show CDR1 as SGHTA and CDR2 as FQGNSA. The chain's CDR3 is CASSSTGRGGYTF. As DNA, the CDR3 is TGTGCCAGCAGTTCTACAGGGAGAGGTGGCTACACCTTC.

This clone occurred once. Compared with germline, one end of the junction differs, possibly owing to a read error. Written as DNA, the CDR3 is TGTGCTAGCAGCTGGGGGACTAGCGGGGACTACAATGAGCAGTTCTTC. Its translation is CASSWGTSGDYNEQFF. The gene calls are TRBV7-7 and TRBJ2-1, with TRBD2 matching 13 bases. This CDR3 has 16 amino acids. Germline values: CDR1 SSHAT, CDR2 FNYEAQ (reference sequence).

The chain combines TRBV5-4 with TRBJ2-6, with a tentative D call TRBD2 (6 bases). Between the trimmed V and J ends, which lost 4 bases and 0 bases, there was a span of 14 bases. The CDR3 totals 17 residues. Germline CDR1 SGHNT, CDR2 YYREEE (reference sequence). The CDR3 DNA sequence: TGTGCCAGCAGCGCGGGGTCCCAACGCTCTGGGGCCAACGTCCTGACTTTC. This sequence encodes CASSAGSQRSGANVLTF.

This sequence joins TRBV6-4 and TRBJ2-3; D is perhaps TRBD2 (6 bases). The CDR3 is 16 amino acids. With 0 bases removed from V and 6 bases from J, the gap between germline ends came to 16 bases. CDR1 and CDR2 from the germline V gene are MRHNA and SNTAGT. The CDR3 nucleotides are TGTGCCAGCAGTGACTCTTGGGGCGGGACTGTGGATACGCAGTATTTT. It yields the protein CASSDSWGGTVDTQYF.

The genes are TRBV28 and TRBJ1-1; D unresolved. The CDR3 totals 10 residues. Germline V CDR1 and CDR2: MDHEN, SYDVKM. V dropped 6 bases and J dropped 3 bases, with 2 bases sitting between them. The CDR3 is CASSYTEAFF. The CDR3 DNA sequence: TGTGCCAGCAGCTACACTGAAGCTTTCTTT.

V is TRBV9 and J is TRBJ2-3, with a tentative D call TRBD2 (6 bases). In germline, CDR1 is SGDLS, CDR2 YYNGEE. This CDR3 region has 16 residues. Trimming stripped 0 bases from V and 2 bases from J, with 13 bases between. The CDR3 spells CASSVAITSYTDTQYF. CDR3 sequence (DNA): TGTGCCAGCAGCGTAGCAATCACTAGCTACACAGATACGCAGTATTTT.

The gene calls are TRBV5-1 and TRBJ2-7, with D possibly TRBD2 on 6 matching bases. Trimming pared 0 bases from V and 4 bases from J, leaving 11 bases between. Germline CDR1 reads SGHRS; CDR2 reads YFSETQ. CDR3 length: 14 residues. The CDR3 loop is CASSLEGTPYEQYF. CDR3 bases: TGCGCCAGCAGCTTGGAAGGGACTCCATACGAGCAGTACTTC.

The chain combines TRBV19 with TRBJ2-7; tentatively, D is TRBD2 (6 bases). Per germline, CDR1 LNHDA and CDR2 SQIVND (reference sequence). Trimming removed 1 base from V and 2 bases from J, with 12 bases in between. The CDR3 runs 15 residues. The CDR3 loop is CASSIGVAAPYEQYF. The CDR3, as DNA: TGTGCCAGTAGTATAGGGGTAGCGGCTCCCTACGAGCAGTACTTC. The entire variable domain, with the rest obtained from reference TRBV19 and TRBJ2-7, is as follows: DGGITQSPKYLFRKEGQNVTLSCEQNLNHDAMYWYRQDPGQGLRLIYYSQIVNDFQKGDIAEGYSVSREKKESFPLTVTSAQKNPTAFYLCASSIGVAAPYEQYFGPGTRLTVT.

This chain links TRBV7-8 with TRBJ2-1; 9 nucleotides align to TRBD2. Germline V lookup: CDR1 SGHVS, CDR2 FQNEAQ. J lost 6 bases, V lost 5 bases, and 8 bases had no gene match. The CDR3 totals 15 residues. DNA of the CDR3: TGTGCCAGCAGCATTCTAGCGGGACGCGGCAATGAGCAGTTCTTC. Its protein product is CASSILAGRGNEQFF.